This is a list of T cell receptor beta chains from one sample in a study of T cell responses to AZD1222 COVID-19 vaccine. TCRdb keeps only in-frame clones here, not all; method: immunoSEQ multiplex PCR. The sample includes about 63,000 clones, around 86% of them seen just once. The source material was peripheral blood, sampled on day 0 of AZD1222 vaccination. The receptors were sampled from an adult in good health. Both conserved end residues are trimmed from each CDR3. Fields, in order: CDR3 length, V gene, J gene, D gene, clone size, CDR3 protein. D genes are given only for firm matches. Rows may omit the clone size; those that give it use once, few, many or a size class.

length: 13; V: TRBV21-1; J: TRBJ2-1; D: NA; size: NA; CDR3: ASSKERGSINEQF
length: 13; V: TRBV27; J: TRBJ2-5; D: NA; size: large; CDR3: ASRSGGPYQETQY
length: 13; V: TRBV14; J: TRBJ1-4; D: NA; size: few; CDR3: ASSQDRTGNEKLF
length: 13; V: TRBV6-5; J: TRBJ2-5; D: NA; size: once; CDR3: ASSYSRTNGETQY
length: 12; V: TRBV6-6; J: TRBJ1-1; D: TRBD1; size: NA; CDR3: ASSRQGRDTEAF
length: 15; V: TRBV5-4; J: TRBJ2-1; D: TRBD2; size: NA; CDR3: ASSRPTSGGYYNEQF
length: 13; V: TRBV28; J: TRBJ1-5; D: NA; size: NA; CDR3: ASSSLDGRNQPQH
length: 12; V: TRBV6-5; J: TRBJ1-2; D: NA; size: medium-sized; CDR3: ASSYSNTGSGYT
length: 11; V: TRBV27; J: TRBJ2-7; D: TRBD1; size: NA; CDR3: ASSTYRGAEQY
length: 10; V: TRBV12-5; J: TRBJ1-2; D: TRBD1; size: NA; CDR3: AAGQVVYGYT
length: 14; V: TRBV30; J: TRBJ1-6; D: TRBD1; size: NA; CDR3: AWRGSRDSTDSPLH
length: 15; V: TRBV6-2/TRBV6-3; J: TRBJ2-2; D: TRBD1; size: NA; CDR3: ASSRPQGSLVPGELF
length: 14; V: TRBV7-6; J: TRBJ2-5; D: TRBD1; size: NA; CDR3: ASSVPRTGGQETQY